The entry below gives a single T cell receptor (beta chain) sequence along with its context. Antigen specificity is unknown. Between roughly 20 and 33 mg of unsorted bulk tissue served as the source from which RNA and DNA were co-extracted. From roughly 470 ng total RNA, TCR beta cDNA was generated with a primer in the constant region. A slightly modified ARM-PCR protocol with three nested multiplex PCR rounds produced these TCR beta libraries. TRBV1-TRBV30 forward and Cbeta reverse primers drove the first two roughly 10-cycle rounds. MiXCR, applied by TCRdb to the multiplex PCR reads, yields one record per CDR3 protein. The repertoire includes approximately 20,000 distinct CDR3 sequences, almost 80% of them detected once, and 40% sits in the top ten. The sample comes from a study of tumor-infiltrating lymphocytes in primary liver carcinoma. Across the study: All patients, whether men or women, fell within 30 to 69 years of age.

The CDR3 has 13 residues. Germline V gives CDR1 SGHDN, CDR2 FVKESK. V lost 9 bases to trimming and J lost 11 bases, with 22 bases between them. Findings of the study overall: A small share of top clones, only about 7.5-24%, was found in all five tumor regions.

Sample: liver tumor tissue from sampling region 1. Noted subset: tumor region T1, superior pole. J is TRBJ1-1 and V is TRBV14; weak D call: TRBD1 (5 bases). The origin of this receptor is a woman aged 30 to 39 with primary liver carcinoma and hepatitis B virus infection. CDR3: CASSTVTLSGAFF. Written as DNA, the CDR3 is TGTGCCAGTAGCACCGTGACATTATCAGGGGCTTTCTTT.